The 23 T cell receptor beta chains below all came from one sample that was sequenced in a study of early stage breast cancer tumors. The data were produced by immunoSEQ multiplex PCR, yet TCRdb's version contains in-frame clones alone and is incomplete. Of about 51,000 clones listed, 78% are singletons. The material sequenced was blood. The source of these receptors is a person aged 35 to 50 with breast cancer.

The V call is TRBV11-2, the J call TRBJ2-3; D unresolved. Germline CDR1 is SGHAT and CDR2 is FQNNGV. V lost 1 base and J 7 bases, leaving 12 bases between the germline ends. The CDR3 runs to 14 residues. This CDR3 is CASSLGARYNTQYF. The CDR3 nucleotides are TGTGCCAGCAGCTTAGGAGCTAGATACAATACGCAGTATTTT.

The gene calls are TRBV18 and TRBJ2-1; 8 nucleotides match TRBD2. This CDR3 has 15 amino acids. Germline CDR1 reads KGHSH; CDR2 reads LQKENI. J lost 3 bases, V lost 6 bases, and 7 bases had no gene match. The CDR3 loop is CASSQAGERYNEQFF. CDR3 coding DNA: TGTGCCAGCTCGCAAGCGGGGGAGCGCTACAATGAGCAGTTCTTC. Supplemented by reference TRBV18 and TRBJ2-1, the full variable domain reads NAGVMQNPRHLVRRRGQEARLRCSPMKGHSHVYWYRQLPEEGLKFMVYLQKENIIDESGMPKERFSAEFPKEGPSILRIQQVVRGDSAAYFCASSQAGERYNEQFFGPGTRLTVL.

The rearrangement joins TRBV11-2 to TRBJ1-3; the D is unclear. This CDR3 region has 16 residues. The germline V and J ends were trimmed by 5 bases and 0 bases, with 14 bases remaining between them. The germline V gene encodes CDR1 SGHAT and CDR2 FQNNGV. CDR3 sequence (DNA): TGTGCCAGCAGCGATGGGGAAATTAGCTCTGGAAACACCATATATTTT. Its protein is CASSDGEISSGNTIYF.

This clone was picked up a small number of times. V gene TRBV7-2 combines with J gene TRBJ2-1, with 9 nucleotides matching TRBD2. Germline CDR1 SGHTA, CDR2 FQGNSA. V was clipped by 1 base and J by 9 bases; unmatched bases: 7. The CDR3 has 15 amino acids. The CDR3 bases are TGTGCCAGCAGCTTAGTTGGCGGGAGGGCCGGTGAGCAGTTCTTC. This sequence encodes CASSLVGGRAGEQFF.

A few counts support this clone. The chain recombines TRBV11-2 with TRBJ2-1; D not certain. The V end was cut by 5 bases, the J end by 7 bases, with 12 bases between. From germline, CDR1 is SGHAT and CDR2 FQNNGV. The length of the CDR3 is 13 residues. The CDR3 here is CASSPTNINEQFF. CDR3 DNA sequence: TGTGCCAGCAGCCCCACGAACATTAATGAGCAGTTCTTC. The variable domain in full, with the rest retrieved from reference TRBV11-2 and TRBJ2-1, is EAGVAQSPRYKIIEKRQSVAFWCNPISGHATLYWYQQILGQGPKLLIQFQNNGVVDDSQLPKDRFSAERLKGVDSTLKIQPAKLEDSAVYLCASSPTNINEQFFGPGTRLTVL.

The chain links TRBV10-3 to TRBJ2-1; D tentatively fits TRBD1 or TRBD2 (5 bases each). V lost 8 bases, J lost 5 bases, and 19 bases lay in between. The germline V gene has CDR1 ENHRY and CDR2 SYGVKD. This CDR3 contains 15 residues. CDR3: CAISPEAGSNNEQFF. The CDR3 DNA reads TGTGCCATCTCCCCGGAGGCAGGGAGTAACAATGAGCAGTTCTTC.

This clone has more than one count but fewer than ten. The chain combines TRBV7-2 with TRBJ2-6; 7 bases fit TRBD2. Germline assignment: CDR1 SGHTA and CDR2 FQGNSA. The V segment lost 5 bases and the J segment 0 bases; nucleotides outside the gene matches: 1. CDR3 length: 15 residues. Here the CDR3 reads CASSPGGSGANVLTF. CDR3 in DNA: TGTGCCAGCAGCCCGGGGGGCTCTGGGGCCAACGTCCTGACTTTC.

The gene calls are TRBV20-1 and TRBJ1-5; unclear D gene. With 6 bases removed from V and 9 bases from J, the gap between germline ends came to 12 bases. CDR3 length equals 11 residues. The V gene's germline CDR1 is DFQATT and CDR2 SNEGSKA (reference sequence). CDR3 residues: CSALLDGPQHF. The CDR3 DNA is TGCAGTGCCCTCTTGGACGGGCCCCAGCATTTT.

In this sample, this clone turned up a few times. The chain uses TRBV5-1 and TRBJ1-3; no firm D call. This CDR3 contains 14 residues. V was cut by 4 bases and J by 2 bases, with 10 bases left in between. Germline V gene data show CDR1 as SGHRS and CDR2 as YFSETQ. CDR3 nucleotide sequence: TGCGCCAGCAGCCCCGGAAACACTGGAAACACCATATATTTT. Translation: CASSPGNTGNTIYF.

The chain joins TRBV19 to TRBJ1-1; D is perhaps TRBD1 (5 bases). The CDR3 sequence is 15 residues long. CDR1 is LNHDA and CDR2 is SQIVND in the germline V gene (reference sequence). With 4 bases removed from V and 0 bases from J, the gap between germline ends came to 12 bases. This CDR3 is CASSTRTQVNTEAFF. The CDR3 coding sequence is TGTGCCAGTAGTACCCGTACACAGGTGAACACTGAAGCTTTCTTT.

The rearrangement uses TRBV5-4 and TRBJ1-1; D remains unclear. Trimming pared 4 bases from V and 0 bases from J, leaving 10 bases between. Germline V lookup: CDR1 SGHNT, CDR2 YYREEE (reference sequence). The CDR3 contains 14 residues. The CDR3 region has the DNA TGTGCCAGCAGCGCGATTACAGTGAACACTGAAGCTTTCTTT. This codes for CASSAITVNTEAFF.

The V and J genes are TRBV7-8 and TRBJ2-3; D unresolved. The V gene lost 5 bases and the J gene lost 8 bases, with 17 bases spanning the gap. The germline V gene has CDR1 SGHVS and CDR2 FQNEAQ. The CDR3 totals 14 residues. The CDR3 DNA sequence: TGTGCCAGCAGCCCAATCGGGTTGTCGGGTACGCAGTATTTT. It codes for CASSPIGLSGTQYF.

This clone has more than one count but fewer than ten. The V call is TRBV27, the J call TRBJ1-1, with D uncertain. V shed 10 bases and J shed 1 base, with 13 bases lying between them. The germline CDR1 and CDR2 sequences are MNHEY and SMNVEV (reference sequence). The CDR3 sequence is 13 residues long. CDR3 loop: CATSKLENTEAFF. The DNA of the CDR3 is TGTGCCACCTCAAAACTAGAGAACACTGAAGCTTTCTTT.

V is TRBV6-5 and J is TRBJ1-1; D is undetermined. The CDR3 spans 13 residues. Germline V gene lookup returns CDR1 MNHEY and CDR2 SVGAGI. V shed 10 bases and J shed 1 base, with 13 bases lying between them. The CDR3 region has the DNA TGTGCCACCAGACTAAATGCGAACACTGAAGCTTTCTTT. Translated, it gives CATRLNANTEAFF.

The rearrangement joins TRBV11-3 to TRBJ2-1; tentative D call: TRBD1 (5 bases). Deletions cut 3 bases from V and 2 bases from J, with 11 bases between. CDR1 is SGHNT, CDR2 YENEEA, per germline. This CDR3 spans 15 amino acids. The CDR3 DNA follows: TGTGCCAGCAGCTTTGCCGCAGGGCCCTACAATGAGCAGTTCTTC. Protein product: CASSFAAGPYNEQFF. The full variable domain, with the rest looked up from reference TRBV11-3 and TRBJ2-1, is EAGVVQSPRYKIIEKKQPVAFWCNPISGHNTLYWYLQNLGQGPELLIRYENEEAVDDSQLPKDRFSAERLKGVDSTLKIQPAELGDSAVYLCASSFAAGPYNEQFFGPGTRLTVL.

There are a few counts of this clone. The V call is TRBV28, the J call TRBJ1-2; D call uncertain. CDR3 length equals 16 residues. Germline V gene lookup returns CDR1 MDHEN and CDR2 SYDVKM. The ends were cut back, 6 bases at V and 3 bases at J, with 20 bases in the middle. CDR3 in amino acids: CASRYPTGPVDYGYTF. As DNA, the CDR3 is TGTGCCAGCAGATATCCGACGGGCCCCGTAGACTATGGCTACACCTTC.

This chain links TRBV9 with TRBJ2-3; D might be TRBD2 (5 bases). Germline V gene sequence: CDR1 SGDLS, CDR2 YYNGEE. The V end was cut by 0 bases, the J end by 0 bases, with 8 bases between. This CDR3 spans 15 amino acids. As DNA, the CDR3 is TGTGCCAGCAGCGTAGGGCGGGCGAGCACAGATACGCAGTATTTT. Its protein product is CASSVGRASTDTQYF.

The chain carries TRBV28 and TRBJ2-7, with a possible D match to TRBD2 (5 bases). V was cut by 3 bases and J by 4 bases, with 7 bases left in between. Germline-derived CDR1 and CDR2 are MDHEN and SYDVKM. This CDR3 has 12 amino acids. CDR3 DNA: TGTGCCAGCAGTTTCGGGGTTTACGAGCAGTACTTC. This sequence encodes CASSFGVYEQYF.

This clone was counted a single time. This rearrangement joins TRBV15 to TRBJ1-3; TRBD1 is a possible D gene (5 bases). CDR3 size: 16 residues. CDR1 is LNHNV and CDR2 is YYDKDF in the germline V gene (reference sequence). Trimming shortened V by 8 bases and J by 0 bases, and 17 bases separated the two germline ends. The CDR3 region is CATAVGDVSSGNTIYF. Written as DNA, the CDR3 is TGTGCCACCGCCGTCGGGGACGTGAGCTCTGGAAACACCATATATTTT.

The genes are TRBV4-1 and TRBJ2-7; the D call may be TRBD1 or TRBD2 (5 bases each). The V end was cut by 5 bases, the J end by 1 base, with 12 bases between. From germline, CDR1 is MGHRA and CDR2 YSYEKL. This CDR3 region has 14 residues. For the CDR3, the DNA is TGCGCCAGCAGCGCCCGGGACGGGTCCTACGAGCAGTACTTC. Its translation: CASSARDGSYEQYF.

The rearrangement joins TRBV18 to TRBJ2-2; 10 bases are a match to TRBD1. The CDR3 consists of 15 residues. With V trimmed by 4 bases and J by 2 bases, 1 base remained unmatched. Looked up from germline, CDR1 is KGHSH and CDR2 is LQKENI. Written as DNA, the CDR3 is TGTGCCAGCTCACGGGACAGGGGTAACACCGGGGAGCTGTTTTTT. As protein: CASSRDRGNTGELFF. The full variable domain, its missing parts supplied by reference TRBV18 and TRBJ2-2, is NAGVMQNPRHLVRRRGQEARLRCSPMKGHSHVYWYRQLPEEGLKFMVYLQKENIIDESGMPKERFSAEFPKEGPSILRIQQVVRGDSAAYFCASSRDRGNTGELFFGEGSRLTVL.

The gene calls are TRBV10-3 and TRBJ2-1; 12 bases are shared with TRBD1. Germline CDR1 is ENHRY and CDR2 is SYGVKD. J gave up 9 bases and V 2 bases, and 5 bases lay outside the gene matches. CDR3 length equals 15 residues. The CDR3: CAISEVGTGGTEQFF. CDR3 in DNA: TGTGCCATCAGTGAGGTGGGGACAGGGGGCACTGAGCAGTTCTTC.

The chain links TRBV10-2 to TRBJ1-1; no clear D gene. Trimming removed 5 bases from V and 1 base from J, with 2 bases in between. The germline CDR1 and CDR2 sequences are WSHSY and SAAADI. This CDR3 region has 11 residues. This chain's CDR3 is CASSTNTEAFF. DNA for the CDR3: TGCGCCAGCAGTACGAACACTGAAGCTTTCTTT.